Included here is one T cell receptor (beta chain) sequence, with context. Antigen unknown. TCRdb's table, derived via immunoSEQ multiplex PCR, lists solely in-frame clones and lacks some. The repertoire holds 65,000 to 80,000 clones, with under 95% as singletons. This specimen belongs to a study of T cell responses to AZD1222 COVID-19 vaccine. General study findings and limits: It should be noted that donors were predominantly white British and more often female, and clonal diversity was possibly underestimated.

In germline, CDR1 is SGHVS, CDR2 FQNEAQ. The CDR3 contains 12 residues. Trimming took 4 bases from V and 2 from J, leaving 6 bases between them. The chain recombines TRBV7-8 with TRBJ2-7, with D uncertain. Sequenced material: peripheral blood, taken on day 0 of MenACWY control vaccination. This clonotype originated in an adult in good health. In nucleotides, the CDR3 is TGTGCCAGCAGCTCCACAGCCTACGAGCAGTACTTC. It yields the protein CASSSTAYEQYF.